This entry describes one T cell receptor beta chain. This clone's antigen is unknown. A much more abundant neighbour one base away suggests this may be a read error. This sample is drawn from a study of tumor and adjacent non-tumor tissue in lung cancer (dated by TCRdb to the late 2010s). Regarding the study in general: By cancer type, the cohort comprised 11 to 12 adenocarcinoma patients, a couple of squamous cell carcinoma patients and 1 small cell lung cancer patient. The 15 enrolled patients, of whom around 10 were men and 5 were women, were aged about 31 to 76 years and were diagnosed with TNM stage I to III disease. A total of 95 million to 150 million productive TCRbeta reads were generated by sequencing, corresponding to an average of about 4.17 million reads per sample. Bulk TCRbeta repertoires were compared between lung tumor tissue and matched distant non-tumor lung tissue obtained from 15 or so lung cancer patients. About 30 paired specimens, one tumor and one normal lung sample per patient, were profiled by TCRbeta CDR3 sequencing.

At the junction V is shortened by 3 bases and J by 7 bases, with 10 bases in between. Reading from cysteine to phenylalanine, the CDR3 counts 13 amino acids. CDR3 DNA is the only sequence kept; it has 39 bases, read in frame from the first base. The germline V gene provides CDR1 KGHSY and CDR2 FQNENV. The library was produced with multiplex PCR. The reads were generated on an Illumina HiSeq 2500. TCRbeta libraries were constructed through three rounds of nested PCR with primers (Table S4) according to protocols adapted from ARM-PCR. Before sequencing, PCR products of 200-500 bp were excised from the gel and purified with the QIAquick gel extraction kit. The original pipeline was this. Trimmomatic was used to clean the reads, FLASH merged the cleaned reads into complete CDR3 sequences, and MiTCR assigned the sequences to V(D)J germline segments. Clonal diversity was calculated as the inverse Simpson's index using VDJtools. Productive reads were defined as in-frame sequences without a premature stop codon. TCRdb reprocessing: public reads trimmed at Q25 with fastp, clones called with MiXCR, in-frame beta chains kept. Every entry covers one CDR3 protein and lists the most common genes and DNA from its rows. It is TCRdb's table, rather than the study itself, that gives the V and J calls and clone size. Within this sample are 120,000 or so distinct CDR3 sequences, with 66% of them counted one time only. The top ten constitute around 13% of the sample.

General findings and caveats noted by the study authors: Tumor tissue showed significantly higher TCR diversity (inverse Simpson) than normal lung tissue, at around 450 vs 150 (P = 0.0075, Mann-Whitney U test). Significantly higher TCR diversity was found in younger patients, and higher tumor TCR diversity was associated with shorter overall and disease-free survival. Because peripheral blood was not sequenced, the blood TCRbeta repertoires of the lung cancer patients in the study went unexamined. The methods do not name the sequencing platform or mention unique molecular identifiers. With only roughly 14 patients in the cohort, the authors noted that larger samples and more detailed clinical data are needed. In normal lung, the top 100 clones accounted for a significantly larger cumulative share of the repertoire than in tumor tissue.

RNA was extracted from bulk unsorted tissue and checked for quality with a NanoDrop ND-1000 and an Agilent 2100. Newly diagnosed lung cancer patients without prior chemotherapy who had been admitted for thoracic surgery in China between August and November 2014 were enrolled as donors. Anyone who had undergone radiotherapy or chemotherapy before, or who had another cancer at the same time, was left out of the study. Pieces of surgical tissue measuring roughly 1-2.2 cm3 were kept in RNAlater solution and stored at -80 degrees C until use. In this chain, TRBV16 is recombined with TRBJ1-5; the D segment cannot be called with confidence. This receptor was identified in a man younger than 45 with non-small cell lung cancer. The material sequenced was lung tumor tissue. The nucleotide sequence is TGTGCCAGCAGCCAGGCACCCCACCAGCCCCAGCATTTT. Its translation reads: CASSQAPHQPQHF.